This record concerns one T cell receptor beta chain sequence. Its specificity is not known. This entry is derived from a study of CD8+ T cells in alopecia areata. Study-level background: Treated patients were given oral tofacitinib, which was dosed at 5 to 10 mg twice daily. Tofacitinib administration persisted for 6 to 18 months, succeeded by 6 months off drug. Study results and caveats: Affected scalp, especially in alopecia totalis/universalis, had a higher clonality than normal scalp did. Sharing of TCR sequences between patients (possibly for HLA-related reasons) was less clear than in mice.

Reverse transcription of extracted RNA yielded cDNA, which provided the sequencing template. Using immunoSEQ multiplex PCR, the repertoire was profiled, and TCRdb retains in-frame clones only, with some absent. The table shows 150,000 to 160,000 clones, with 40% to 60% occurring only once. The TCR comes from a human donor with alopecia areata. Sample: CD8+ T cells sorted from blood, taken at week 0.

For the CDR3, the DNA is TGCGCCAGCAGCCAAGTCGGGGGCTATGGCTACACCTTC. Translating it yields CASSQVGGYGYTF. The rearrangement joins TRBV4-3 to TRBJ1-2; perhaps TRBD1 as D (5 bases). V was shortened by 1 base and J by 4 bases, with 7 bases between the two germline ends. The CDR3 runs 13 residues. Germline values: CDR1 LGHNA, CDR2 YSLEER.